This passage covers 15 T cell receptor beta chains from one sample sequenced in a study of blood T cell repertoires in COVID-19. Assay: immunoSEQ multiplex PCR; the TCRdb copy retains only in-frame clones and omits some. The repertoire holds tens of thousands of clones, with 80% as singletons. Specimen: peripheral blood. Source of these receptors: a woman at least 80 years old with acute or convalescent COVID-19.

The chain recombines TRBV25-1 with TRBJ2-7; maybe TRBD1 (6 bases). Germline V CDR1 and CDR2: MGHDK, SYGVNS. The CDR3 is 13 amino acids. Trimming took off 4 bases at V and 6 bases at J, with 13 bases between the two ends. The CDR3 is CASSVTRGSEQYF. The CDR3 DNA reads as TGTGCCAGCAGTGTCACCAGGGGTTCCGAGCAGTACTTC.

The chain uses TRBV10-3 and TRBJ2-2; 10 nucleotides align to TRBD2. The CDR3 contains 17 residues. J gave up 3 bases and V 2 bases, and 6 bases lay outside the gene matches. Germline V gene lookup returns CDR1 ENHRY and CDR2 SYGVKD. CDR3 bases: TGTGCCATCAGTGAGGTACTAGCGGGACTGGACACCGGGGAGCTGTTTTTT. Protein: CAISEVLAGLDTGELFF.

V and J are TRBV18 and TRBJ1-5; 8 bases agree with TRBD1. Losses at the gene ends were 2 bases for V and 0 bases for J; bases not matched to a gene: 9. The germline gives CDR1 KGHSH, CDR2 LQKENI. The CDR3 is made up of 18 amino acids. The CDR3 region has the DNA TGTGCCAGCTCACCATCAGGGGGCCTCGGGTATAGCAATCAGCCCCAGCATTTT. It yields the protein CASSPSGGLGYSNQPQHF.

DNA of the CDR3: TGCGCCAGCAGCTTGGGGGCTAGCGGGACTGCGGAGACCCAGTACTTC. Encoded protein: CASSLGASGTAETQYF. The chain couples TRBV5-1 to TRBJ2-5; 9 positions match TRBD2. Per germline, CDR1 SGHRS and CDR2 YFSETQ. The CDR3 extends over 16 amino acids. V lost 0 bases and J lost 5; bases outside the gene matches: 8.

The rearrangement links TRBV11-2 to TRBJ1-5; 7 bases agree with TRBD1. The CDR3 is 13 amino acids. J was trimmed by 6 bases and V by 5 bases; bases with no gene match: 4. Germline V gene sequence: CDR1 SGHAT, CDR2 FQNNGV. CDR3 nucleotide sequence: TGTGCCAGCAGCCATGACAGGGCTCAGCCCCAGCATTTT. Translation gives CASSHDRAQPQHF.

The J gene is TRBJ2-7, the V gene TRBV6-1; D might be TRBD1 (6 bases). The CDR3 has 14 residues. Trimming took off 2 bases at V and 6 bases at J, with 14 bases between the two ends. CDR1 is MNHNS and CDR2 is SASEGT in the germline V gene. CDR3 sequence: CASSEQTGFGEQYF. CDR3 nucleotides: TGTGCCAGCAGTGAACAAACAGGGTTCGGCGAGCAGTACTTC.

In its sample, this clone was seen once. The chain carries TRBV10-3 and TRBJ1-1, with TRBD1 matching over 8 bases. With V trimmed by 11 bases and J by 5 bases, 10 bases remained unmatched. Germline-derived CDR1 and CDR2 are ENHRY and SYGVKD. The CDR3 totals 13 residues. The CDR3 spells CAGGQAAGTEAFF. Here the CDR3 DNA reads TGTGCCGGGGGACAGGCCGCGGGGACTGAAGCTTTCTTT.

The J gene is TRBJ2-3, the V gene TRBV6-5, with 9 bases identical to TRBD2. The germline CDR1 and CDR2 sequences are MNHEY and SVGAGI. V was clipped by 0 bases and J by 7 bases; unmatched bases: 2. The CDR3 has 14 amino acids. The CDR3 bases are TGTGCCAGCAGTTACTCTAGCGGGAGTCATACGCAGTATTTT. Translated, it gives CASSYSSGSHTQYF.

V and J are TRBV6-5 and TRBJ2-2, with a weak D call TRBD1 (5 bases). Trimming took off 7 bases at V and 4 bases at J, with 16 bases between the two ends. The CDR3 totals 15 residues. Germline loops: CDR1 MNHEY, CDR2 SVGAGI. The CDR3 DNA reads TGTGCCAGCATCTCCTTTAGGGGCGTCACCGGGGAGCTGTTTTTT. Translation gives CASISFRGVTGELFF.

The rearrangement uses TRBV4-1 and TRBJ1-6, with a tentative D call TRBD1 (6 bases). V was cut by 3 bases and J by 7 bases, with 13 bases left in between. The CDR3 extends over 15 amino acids. Germline V lookup: CDR1 MGHRA, CDR2 YSYEKL. CDR3 DNA: TGCGCCAGCAGCCACCCAGACAGGACCAATTCACCCCTCCACTTT. Its protein is CASSHPDRTNSPLHF.

This clone showed up just once. The chain employs TRBV29-1 and TRBJ2-3; TRBD1 matches 7 bases. J gave up 2 bases and V 7 bases, and 6 bases lay outside the gene matches. The CDR3 has 13 amino acids. CDR1 is SQVTM and CDR2 is ANQGSEA in the germline V gene. Here the CDR3 reads CSGRGQVTDTQYF. Written as DNA, the CDR3 is TGCAGCGGCCGAGGACAGGTCACAGATACGCAGTATTTT.

This clone occurred a few times. The gene calls are TRBV13 and TRBJ1-6; no firm D call. V dropped 3 bases and J dropped 10 bases, with 19 bases sitting between them. This CDR3 is built from 16 residues. The germline V gene has CDR1 PRHDT and CDR2 FYEKMQ (reference sequence). The CDR3 loop is CASSLRVISEGSPLHF. Here the CDR3 DNA reads TGTGCCAGCAGCTTGAGGGTTATCTCAGAAGGCTCACCCCTCCACTTT.

The chain is built from TRBV6-6 and TRBJ2-1; the D gene is possibly TRBD2 (6 bases). Germline CDR1 reads MNHNY; CDR2 reads SVGAGI (reference sequence). This CDR3 is built from 15 residues. Between the trimmed V and J ends, which lost 0 bases and 6 bases, there was a span of 12 bases. Here the CDR3 DNA reads TGTGCCAGCAGTTACTCCGGAGGGCCAGGCAATGAGCAGTTCTTC. Its protein product is CASSYSGGPGNEQFF.

CDR3 DNA: TGCAGCGTCAGATGGGGGCCCCCTAATGAAAAACTGTTTTTT. Translation gives CSVRWGPPNEKLFF. The J gene is TRBJ1-4, the V gene TRBV29-1; a weak D match, TRBD1 (6 bases). The V end was cut by 6 bases, the J end by 3 bases, with 14 bases between. Germline V lookup: CDR1 SQVTM, CDR2 ANQGSEA. There are 14 residues in the CDR3.

V gene TRBV20-1 combines with J gene TRBJ2-5, with 9 bases that match TRBD2. The V gene end was trimmed by 3 bases and the J gene end by 5 bases; junction bases not matched to a gene: 10. CDR1 is DFQATT, CDR2 SNEGSKA, per germline (reference sequence). CDR3 length: 15 residues. DNA of the CDR3: TGCAGTGCTAGTGTGTCCAGCGGGGGGTCGGAGACCCAGTACTTC. Its protein is CSASVSSGGSETQYF.